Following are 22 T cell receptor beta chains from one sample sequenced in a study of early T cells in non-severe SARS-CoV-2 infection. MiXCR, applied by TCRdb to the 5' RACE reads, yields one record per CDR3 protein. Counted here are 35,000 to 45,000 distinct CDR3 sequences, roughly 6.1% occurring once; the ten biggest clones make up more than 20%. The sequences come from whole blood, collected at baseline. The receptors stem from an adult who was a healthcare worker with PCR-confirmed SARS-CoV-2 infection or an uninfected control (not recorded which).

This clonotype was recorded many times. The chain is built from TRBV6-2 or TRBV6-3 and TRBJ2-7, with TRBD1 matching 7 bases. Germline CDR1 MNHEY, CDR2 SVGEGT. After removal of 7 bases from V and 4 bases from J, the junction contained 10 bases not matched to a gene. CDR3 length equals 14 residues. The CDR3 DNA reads TGTGCCAGCATATTAACAGGGGATATATACGAGCAGTACTTC. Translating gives CASILTGDIYEQYF.

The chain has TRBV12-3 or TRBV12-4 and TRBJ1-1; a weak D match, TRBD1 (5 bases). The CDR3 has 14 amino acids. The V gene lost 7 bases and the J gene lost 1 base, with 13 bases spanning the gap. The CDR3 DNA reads TGTGCCAGCAACCCACAGGTTTCGAACACTGAAGCTTTCTTT. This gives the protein CASNPQVSNTEAFF.

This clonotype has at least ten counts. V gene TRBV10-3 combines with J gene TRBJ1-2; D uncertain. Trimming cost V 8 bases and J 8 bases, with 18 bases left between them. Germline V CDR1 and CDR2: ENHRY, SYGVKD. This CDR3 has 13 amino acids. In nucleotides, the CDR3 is TGTGCCATCTACACTGGCCATCGACTCGGCTACACCTTC. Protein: CAIYTGHRLGYTF.

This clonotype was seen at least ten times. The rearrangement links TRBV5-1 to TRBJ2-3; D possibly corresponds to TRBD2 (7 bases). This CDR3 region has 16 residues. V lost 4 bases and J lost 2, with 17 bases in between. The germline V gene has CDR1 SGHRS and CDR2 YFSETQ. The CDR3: CASSTNARGPTDTQYF. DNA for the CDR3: TGCGCCAGCAGCACGAACGCGCGGGGGCCCACAGATACGCAGTATTTT.

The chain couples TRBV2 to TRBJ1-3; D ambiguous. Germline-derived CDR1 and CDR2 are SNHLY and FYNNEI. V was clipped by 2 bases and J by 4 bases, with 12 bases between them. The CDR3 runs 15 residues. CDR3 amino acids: CASSELRSGGNTIYF. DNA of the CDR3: TGTGCCAGCAGTGAACTAAGGTCGGGAGGAAACACCATATATTTT.

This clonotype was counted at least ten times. CDR3: CASFRGASNQPQHF. Here the CDR3 DNA reads TGTGCCAGCTTCCGGGGCGCGAGCAATCAGCCCCAGCATTTT. V gene TRBV28 combines with J gene TRBJ1-5; TRBD1 is a possible D gene (5 bases). The ends were cut back, 8 bases at V and 1 base at J, with 12 bases in the middle. This CDR3 spans 14 amino acids. Germline V gene data show CDR1 as MDHEN and CDR2 as SYDVKM.

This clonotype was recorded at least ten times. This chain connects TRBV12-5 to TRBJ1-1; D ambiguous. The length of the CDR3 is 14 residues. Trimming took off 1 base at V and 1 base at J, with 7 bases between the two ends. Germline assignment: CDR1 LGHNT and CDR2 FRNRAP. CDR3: CASGLGEGNTEAFF. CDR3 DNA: TGTGCTAGTGGTTTGGGCGAGGGGAACACTGAAGCTTTCTTT. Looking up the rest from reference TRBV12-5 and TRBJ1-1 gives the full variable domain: DARVTQTPRHKVTEMGQEVTMRCQPILGHNTVFWYRQTMMQGLELLAYFRNRAPLDDSGMPKDRFSAEMPDATLATLKIQPSEPRDSAVYFCASGLGEGNTEAFFGQGTRLTVV.

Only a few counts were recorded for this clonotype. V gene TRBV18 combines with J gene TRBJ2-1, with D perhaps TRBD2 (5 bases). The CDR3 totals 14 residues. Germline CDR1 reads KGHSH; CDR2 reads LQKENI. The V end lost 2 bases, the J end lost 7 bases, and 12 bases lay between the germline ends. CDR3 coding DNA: TGTGCCAGCTCACCAAGCACTAGTGGGAATGAGCAGTTCTTC. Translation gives CASSPSTSGNEQFF.

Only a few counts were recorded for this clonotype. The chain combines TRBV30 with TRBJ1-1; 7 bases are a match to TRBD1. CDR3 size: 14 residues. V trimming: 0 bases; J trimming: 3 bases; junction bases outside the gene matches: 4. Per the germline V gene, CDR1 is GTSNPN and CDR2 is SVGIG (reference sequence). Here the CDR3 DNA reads TGTGCCTGGAGTGTAACAGGGGTAGACACTGAAGCTTTCTTT. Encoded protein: CAWSVTGVDTEAFF.

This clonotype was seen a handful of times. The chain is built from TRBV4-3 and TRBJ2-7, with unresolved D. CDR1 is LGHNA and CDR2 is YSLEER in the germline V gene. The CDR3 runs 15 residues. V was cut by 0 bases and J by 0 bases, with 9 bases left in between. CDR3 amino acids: CASSQDEGNSYEQYF. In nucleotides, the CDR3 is TGCGCCAGCAGCCAAGATGAAGGGAACTCCTACGAGCAGTACTTC.

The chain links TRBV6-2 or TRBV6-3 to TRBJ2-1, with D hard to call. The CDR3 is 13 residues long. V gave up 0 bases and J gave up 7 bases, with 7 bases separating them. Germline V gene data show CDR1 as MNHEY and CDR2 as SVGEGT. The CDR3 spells CASSYSIPNEQFF. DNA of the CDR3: TGTGCCAGCAGTTACTCGATACCGAATGAGCAGTTCTTC.

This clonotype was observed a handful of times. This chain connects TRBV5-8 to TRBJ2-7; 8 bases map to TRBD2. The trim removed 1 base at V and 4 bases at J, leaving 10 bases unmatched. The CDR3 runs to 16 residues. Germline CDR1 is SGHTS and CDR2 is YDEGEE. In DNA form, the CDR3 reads TGTGCCAGCAGCTTGAGAACCGGACTAGCAGGATACGAGCAGTACTTC. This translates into CASSLRTGLAGYEQYF. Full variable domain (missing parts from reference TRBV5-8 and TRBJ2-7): EAGVTQSPTHLIKTRGQQATLRCSPISGHTSVYWYQQALGLGLQFLLWYDEGEERNRGNFPPRFSGRQFPNYSSELNVNALELEDSALYLCASSLRTGLAGYEQYFGPGTRLTVT.

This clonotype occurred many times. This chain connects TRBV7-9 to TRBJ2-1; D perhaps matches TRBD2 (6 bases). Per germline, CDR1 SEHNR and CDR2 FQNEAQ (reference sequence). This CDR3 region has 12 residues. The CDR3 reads CAAEGLYNEQFF. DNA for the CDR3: TGTGCTGCAGAGGGACTGTACAATGAGCAGTTCTTC.

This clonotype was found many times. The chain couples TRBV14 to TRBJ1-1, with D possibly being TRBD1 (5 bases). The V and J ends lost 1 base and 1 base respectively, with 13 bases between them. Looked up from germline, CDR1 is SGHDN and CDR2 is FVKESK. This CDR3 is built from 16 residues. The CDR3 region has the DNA TGTGCCAGCAGCCAAGGCTGGGGCGCGGGGAACACTGAAGCTTTCTTT. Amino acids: CASSQGWGAGNTEAFF.

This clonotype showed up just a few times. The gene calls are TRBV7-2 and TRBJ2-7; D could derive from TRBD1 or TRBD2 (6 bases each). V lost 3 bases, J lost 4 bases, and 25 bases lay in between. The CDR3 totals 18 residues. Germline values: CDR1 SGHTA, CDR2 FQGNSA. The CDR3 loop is CASSLGTGAITTLYEQYF. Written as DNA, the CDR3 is TGTGCCAGCAGCTTGGGGACGGGGGCTATAACCACCTTATACGAGCAGTACTTC.

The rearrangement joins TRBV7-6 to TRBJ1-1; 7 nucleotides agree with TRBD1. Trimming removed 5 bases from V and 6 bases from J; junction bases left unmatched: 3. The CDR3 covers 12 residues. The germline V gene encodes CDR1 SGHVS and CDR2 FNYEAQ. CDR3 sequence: CASSGTAAEAFF. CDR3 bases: TGTGCCAGCAGCGGGACAGCCGCTGAAGCTTTCTTT.

CDR3 region: CASSRSGGSQETQYF. CDR3 nucleotide sequence: TGTGCCAGCAGCCGTAGCGGTGGGTCACAAGAGACCCAGTACTTC. The chain employs TRBV7-2 and TRBJ2-5, with D perhaps matching TRBD2 (6 bases). V lost 5 bases, J lost 2 bases, and 15 bases lay in between. The CDR3 has 15 residues. Germline V lookup: CDR1 SGHTA, CDR2 FQGNSA.

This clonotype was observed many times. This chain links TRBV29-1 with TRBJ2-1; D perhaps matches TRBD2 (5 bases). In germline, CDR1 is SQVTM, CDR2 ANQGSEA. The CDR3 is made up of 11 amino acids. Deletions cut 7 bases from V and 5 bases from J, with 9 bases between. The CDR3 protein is CSGVGDNEQFF. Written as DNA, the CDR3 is TGCAGCGGAGTGGGAGACAATGAGCAGTTCTTC.

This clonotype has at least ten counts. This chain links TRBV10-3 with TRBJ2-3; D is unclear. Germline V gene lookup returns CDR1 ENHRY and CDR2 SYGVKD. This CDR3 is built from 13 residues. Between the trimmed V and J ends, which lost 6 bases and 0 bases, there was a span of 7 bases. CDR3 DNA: TGTGCCATCAGCGAGCGCAGCACAGATACGCAGTATTTT. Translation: CAISERSTDTQYF.

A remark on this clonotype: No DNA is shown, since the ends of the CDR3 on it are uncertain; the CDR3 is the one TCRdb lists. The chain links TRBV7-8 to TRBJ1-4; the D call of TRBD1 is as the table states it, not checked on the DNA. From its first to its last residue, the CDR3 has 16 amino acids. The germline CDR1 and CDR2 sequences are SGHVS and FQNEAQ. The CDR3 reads CASSSQGQVGKKNCFF.

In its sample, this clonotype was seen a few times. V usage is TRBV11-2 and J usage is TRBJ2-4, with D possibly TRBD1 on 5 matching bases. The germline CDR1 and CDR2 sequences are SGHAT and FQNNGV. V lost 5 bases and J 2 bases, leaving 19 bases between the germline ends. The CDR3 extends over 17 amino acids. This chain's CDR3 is CASSGLGATKSKNIQYF. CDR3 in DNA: TGTGCCAGCAGCGGGCTTGGGGCAACTAAATCCAAAAACATTCAGTACTTC.

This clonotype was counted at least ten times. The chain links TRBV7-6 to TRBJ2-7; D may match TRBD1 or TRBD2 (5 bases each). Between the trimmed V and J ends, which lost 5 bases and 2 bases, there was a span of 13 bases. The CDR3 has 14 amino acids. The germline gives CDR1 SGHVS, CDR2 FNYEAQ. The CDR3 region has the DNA TGTGCCAGCAGCCGTTCGAGGGACCCCTACGAGCAGTACTTC. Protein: CASSRSRDPYEQYF.